This TCR beta chain was documented in a study of cytomegalovirus exposure and HLA in healthy donors. Turning to the study itself: A data release that came early held some 79 million unique TCRs from HLA-typed donors.

Nominal health characterized the donors when sampled, though unrecorded immune exposures were likely. Germline CDR1 reads SGHTA; CDR2 reads FQGTGA. Losses at the gene ends were 2 bases for V and 9 bases for J; bases not matched to a gene: 5. The CDR3 runs to 14 residues. Use of 60 Vbeta and 13 Jbeta primers characterized the PCR. Using immunoSEQ multiplex PCR, the repertoire was profiled, and TCRdb retains in-frame clones only, with some absent. The repertoire holds nearly 70,000 clones, with roughly four fifths as singletons. The receptor was derived from a woman aged 55-70 years in good health and CMV-seropositive. The sequencing input was PBMCs. The chain recombines TRBV7-3 with TRBJ2-1, with 9 bases identical to TRBD2. Written as DNA, the CDR3 is TGTGCCAGCAGCTTAGCGGGGGGGTATATTGAGCAGTTCTTC. It yields the protein CASSLAGGYIEQFF.